The rows below give T cell receptor beta chains drawn from one sample of a study of blood T cell repertoires in COVID-19. Data came from immunoSEQ multiplex PCR; TCRdb stores just in-frame clones and leaves some out. The sample records about 460,000 clones, approximately 91% being singletons. Sequenced sample: PBMCs or T cells enriched from blood (not recorded which). Receptors originate from a woman between 55 and 75 years old who had recovered from COVID-19. The CDR3 runs from the conserved cysteine through the conserved F or W. D genes are given only for firm matches. Rows give clone size only sometimes, using once, few, many, or a class for an expanded clone.

d_call,clone_size,j_call,v_call,cdr3_aa,cdr3_nt
NA,NA,TRBJ1-4,TRBV12-2,CASRVTGIPNEKLFF,TGTGCAAGTCGAGTAACAGGGATCCCTAATGAAAAACTGTTTTTT
NA,NA,TRBJ2-4,TRBV6-5,CASSYSFELAKNIQYF,TGTGCCAGCAGTTACTCGTTTGAGTTAGCCAAAAACATTCAGTACTTC
NA,NA,TRBJ2-6,TRBV18,CASSPREAVSSGANVLTF,TGTGCCAGCTCACCAAGGGAGGCAGTCAGCTCTGGGGCCAACGTCCTGACTTTC
TRBD2,NA,TRBJ2-5,TRBV19,CASSIGGGAQETQYF,TGTGCCAGTAGTATAGGCGGGGGGGCCCAAGAGACCCAGTACTTC
TRBD1,NA,TRBJ1-1,TRBV2,CASSTRTGPAPEAFF,TGTGCCAGCAGTACTCGGACAGGCCCAGCCCCGGAAGCTTTCTTT
NA,NA,TRBJ1-1,TRBV7-8,CASSLGARVFEAFF,TGTGCCAGCAGCTTAGGCGCGCGTGTCTTTGAAGCTTTCTTT
NA,NA,TRBJ1-1,TRBV19,CASSMERTEAFF,TGTGCCAGTAGTATGGAGAGGACTGAAGCTTTCTTT
TRBD2,NA,TRBJ2-3,TRBV20-1,CSASGSGGGDTQYF,TGCAGTGCTAGTGGTAGCGGGGGCGGAGATACGCAGTATTTT
NA,once,TRBJ1-5,TRBV4-1,CASSRSGQTDQPQHF,TGCGCCAGCAGCCGCTCTGGACAGACGGATCAGCCCCAGCATTTT
TRBD1,NA,TRBJ2-5,TRBV2,CASSEPRGWETQYF,TGTGCCAGCAGTGAACCCAGGGGGTGGGAGACCCAGTACTTC
NA,NA,TRBJ1-6,TRBV6-5,CASSTGSYNSPLHF,TGTGCCAGCAGTACTGGCTCCTATAATTCACCCCTCCACTTT
NA,NA,TRBJ1-1,TRBV2,CASSVKGENTEAFF,TGTGCCAGCAGTGTTAAGGGGGAGAACACTGAAGCTTTCTTT
NA,NA,TRBJ1-5,TRBV24-1,CATSDSRQGGQPQHF,TGTGCCACCAGTGATTCCCGGCAGGGAGGACAGCCCCAGCATTTT
NA,NA,TRBJ1-1,TRBV7-8,CASSSTGYTNTEAFF,TGTGCCAGCAGCTCCACAGGGTATACGAACACTGAAGCTTTCTTT
NA,NA,TRBJ1-6,TRBV18,CASSSTAWGYNSPLHF,TGTGCCAGCTCATCGACAGCGTGGGGCTATAATTCACCCCTCCACTTT
NA,few,TRBJ1-2,TRBV2,CASTQITYGYTF,TGTGCCAGCACTCAGATTACCTATGGCTACACCTTC